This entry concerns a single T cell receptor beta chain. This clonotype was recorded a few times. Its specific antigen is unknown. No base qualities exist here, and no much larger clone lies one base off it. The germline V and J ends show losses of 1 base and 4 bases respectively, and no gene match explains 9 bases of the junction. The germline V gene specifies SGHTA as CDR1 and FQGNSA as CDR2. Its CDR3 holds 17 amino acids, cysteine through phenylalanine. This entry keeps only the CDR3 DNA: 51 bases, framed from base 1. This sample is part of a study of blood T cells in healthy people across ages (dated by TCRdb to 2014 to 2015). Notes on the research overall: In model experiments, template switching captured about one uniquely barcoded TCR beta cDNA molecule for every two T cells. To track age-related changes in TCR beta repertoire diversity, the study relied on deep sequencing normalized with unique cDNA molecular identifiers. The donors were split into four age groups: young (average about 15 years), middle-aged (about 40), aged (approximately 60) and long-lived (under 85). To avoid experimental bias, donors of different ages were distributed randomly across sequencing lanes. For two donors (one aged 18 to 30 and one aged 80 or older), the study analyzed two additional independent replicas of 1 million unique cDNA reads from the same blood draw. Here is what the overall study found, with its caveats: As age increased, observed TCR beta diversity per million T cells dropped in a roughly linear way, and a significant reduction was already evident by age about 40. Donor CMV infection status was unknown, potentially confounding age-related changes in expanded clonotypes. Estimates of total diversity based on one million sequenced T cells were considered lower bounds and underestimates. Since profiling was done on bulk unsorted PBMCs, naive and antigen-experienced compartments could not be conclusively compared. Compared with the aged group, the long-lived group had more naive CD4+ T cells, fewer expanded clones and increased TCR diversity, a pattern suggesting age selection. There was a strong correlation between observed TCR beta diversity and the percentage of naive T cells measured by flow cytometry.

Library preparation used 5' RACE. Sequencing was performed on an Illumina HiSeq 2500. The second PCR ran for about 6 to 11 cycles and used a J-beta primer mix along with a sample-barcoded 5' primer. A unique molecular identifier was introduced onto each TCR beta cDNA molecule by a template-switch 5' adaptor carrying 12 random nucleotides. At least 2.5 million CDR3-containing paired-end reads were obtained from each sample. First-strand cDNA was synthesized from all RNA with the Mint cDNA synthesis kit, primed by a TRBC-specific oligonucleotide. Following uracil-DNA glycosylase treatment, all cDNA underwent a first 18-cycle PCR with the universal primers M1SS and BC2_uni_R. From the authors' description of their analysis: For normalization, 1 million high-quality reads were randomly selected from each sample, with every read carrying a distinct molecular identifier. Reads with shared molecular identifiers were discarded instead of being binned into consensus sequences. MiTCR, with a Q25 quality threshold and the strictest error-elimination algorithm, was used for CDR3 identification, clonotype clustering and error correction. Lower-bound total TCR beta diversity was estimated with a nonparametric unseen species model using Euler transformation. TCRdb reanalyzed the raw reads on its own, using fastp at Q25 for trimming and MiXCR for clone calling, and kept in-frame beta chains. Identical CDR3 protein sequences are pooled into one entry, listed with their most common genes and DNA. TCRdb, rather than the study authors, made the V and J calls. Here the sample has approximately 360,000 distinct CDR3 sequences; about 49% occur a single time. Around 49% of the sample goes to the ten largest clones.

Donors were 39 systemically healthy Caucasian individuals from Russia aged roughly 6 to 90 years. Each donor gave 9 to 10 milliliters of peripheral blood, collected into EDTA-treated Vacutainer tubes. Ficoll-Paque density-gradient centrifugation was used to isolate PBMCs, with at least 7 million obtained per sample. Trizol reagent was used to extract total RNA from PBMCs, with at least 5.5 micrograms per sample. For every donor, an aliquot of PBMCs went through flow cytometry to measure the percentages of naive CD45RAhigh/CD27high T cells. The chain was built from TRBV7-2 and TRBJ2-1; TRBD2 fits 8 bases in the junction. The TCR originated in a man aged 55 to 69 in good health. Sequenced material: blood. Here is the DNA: TGTGCCAGCAGCTTAGAGGTCGATAGCGGGATATACAATGAGCAGTTCTTC. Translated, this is CASSLEVDSGIYNEQFF.